The clone carrying this T cell receptor beta chain was detected only once. The data are from a study of blood T cell repertoires in COVID-19. Participant age was about 18 to 95 years, and participants resided in roughly 24 US areas. Clinical history reported by participants formed the basis on which cohorts were assigned. Assay: immunoSEQ multiplex PCR; the TCRdb copy retains only in-frame clones and omits some. The sample records a few hundred thousand clones, around 89% being singletons. This CDR3 is 14 amino acids long. Trimming shortened V by 2 bases and J by 8 bases, and 12 bases separated the two germline ends. The V gene's germline CDR1 is SGHAT and CDR2 FQNNGV.

The TCR comes from a woman in her thirties or forties who had recovered from COVID-19. The specimen was PBMCs or T cells enriched from blood (not recorded which). The rearrangement links TRBV11-2 to TRBJ2-2, with a tentative D call TRBD1 (6 bases). CDR3 residues: CASSLRGIQGELFF. For the CDR3, the DNA is TGTGCCAGCAGCTTAAGGGGGATTCAGGGGGAGCTGTTTTTT.